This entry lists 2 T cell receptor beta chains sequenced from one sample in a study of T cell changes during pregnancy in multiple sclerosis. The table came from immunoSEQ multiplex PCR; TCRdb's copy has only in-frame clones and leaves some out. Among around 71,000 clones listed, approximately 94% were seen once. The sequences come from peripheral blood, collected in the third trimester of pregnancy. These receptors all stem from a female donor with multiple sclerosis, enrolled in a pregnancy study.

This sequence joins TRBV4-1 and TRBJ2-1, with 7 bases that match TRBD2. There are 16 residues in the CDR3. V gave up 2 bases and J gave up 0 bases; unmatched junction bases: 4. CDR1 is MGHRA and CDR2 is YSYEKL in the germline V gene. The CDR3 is CASSQSGIISYNEQFF. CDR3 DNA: TGCGCCAGCAGCCAAAGCGGGATCATCTCCTACAATGAGCAGTTCTTC.

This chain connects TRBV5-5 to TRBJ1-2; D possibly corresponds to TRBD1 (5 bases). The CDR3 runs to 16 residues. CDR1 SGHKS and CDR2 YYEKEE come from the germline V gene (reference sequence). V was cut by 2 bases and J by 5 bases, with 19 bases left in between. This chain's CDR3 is CASSLAPGEPTYGYTF. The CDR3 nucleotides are TGTGCCAGCAGCTTAGCCCCGGGGGAGCCAACATATGGCTACACCTTC.